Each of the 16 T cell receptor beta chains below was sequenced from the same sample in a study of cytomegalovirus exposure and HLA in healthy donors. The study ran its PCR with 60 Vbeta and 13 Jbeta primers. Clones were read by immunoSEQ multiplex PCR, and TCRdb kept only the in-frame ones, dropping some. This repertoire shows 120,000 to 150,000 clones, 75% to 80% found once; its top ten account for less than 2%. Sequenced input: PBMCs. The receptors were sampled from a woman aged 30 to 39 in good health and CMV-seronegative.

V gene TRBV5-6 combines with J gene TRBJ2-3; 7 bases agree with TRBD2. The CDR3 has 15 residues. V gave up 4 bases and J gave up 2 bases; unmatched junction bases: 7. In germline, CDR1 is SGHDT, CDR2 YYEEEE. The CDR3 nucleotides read TGTGCCAGCAGCCCTAGGACTAGACTCACAGATACGCAGTATTTT. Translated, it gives CASSPRTRLTDTQYF.

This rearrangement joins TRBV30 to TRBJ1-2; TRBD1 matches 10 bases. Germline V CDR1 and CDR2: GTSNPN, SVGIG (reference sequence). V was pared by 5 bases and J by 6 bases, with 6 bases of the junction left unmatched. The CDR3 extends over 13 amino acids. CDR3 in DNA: TGTGCCTGGGCTCCCGGGACAGGGGATGGCTACACCTTC. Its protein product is CAWAPGTGDGYTF.

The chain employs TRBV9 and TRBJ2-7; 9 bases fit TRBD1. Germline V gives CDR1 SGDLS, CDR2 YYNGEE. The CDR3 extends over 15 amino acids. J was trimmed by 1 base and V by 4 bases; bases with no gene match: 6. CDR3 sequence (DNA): TGTGCCAGCAGCAAAGGACAGGGGCAGTCCTACGAGCAGTACTTC. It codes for CASSKGQGQSYEQYF.

CDR3 DNA sequence: TGTGCCAGCAGTTACTCGGCAGGGAGGCCTGGAAACACCATATATTTT. Translation gives CASSYSAGRPGNTIYF. V gene TRBV6-6 combines with J gene TRBJ1-3; possibly TRBD1 for D (5 bases). The CDR3 consists of 16 residues. Trimming shortened V by 0 bases and J by 2 bases, and 11 bases separated the two germline ends. Germline V gene lookup returns CDR1 MNHNY and CDR2 SVGAGI (reference sequence).

The CDR3, as DNA: TGTGCCAGCAGCAGCGGGGGGGAGGGCCAGCCCCAGCATTTT. Translated: CASSSGGEGQPQHF. The chain couples TRBV5-6 to TRBJ1-5; D might be TRBD1 (5 bases). This CDR3 comprises 14 residues. From germline, CDR1 is SGHDT and CDR2 YYEEEE. The V end lost 4 bases, the J end lost 7 bases, and 15 bases lay between the germline ends.

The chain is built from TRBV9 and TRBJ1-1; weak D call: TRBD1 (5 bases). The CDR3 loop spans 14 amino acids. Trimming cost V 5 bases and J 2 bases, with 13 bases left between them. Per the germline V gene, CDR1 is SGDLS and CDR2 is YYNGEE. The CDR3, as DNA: TGTGCCAGCAGTCCGGGGGGGGATAACACTGAAGCTTTCTTT. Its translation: CASSPGGDNTEAFF.

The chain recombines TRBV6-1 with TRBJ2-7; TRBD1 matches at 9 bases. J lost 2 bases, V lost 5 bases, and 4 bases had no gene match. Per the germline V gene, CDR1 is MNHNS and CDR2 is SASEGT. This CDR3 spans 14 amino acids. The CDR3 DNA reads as TGTGCCAGCAGTCGGGACAGGGACCCCTACGAGCAGTACTTC. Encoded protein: CASSRDRDPYEQYF.

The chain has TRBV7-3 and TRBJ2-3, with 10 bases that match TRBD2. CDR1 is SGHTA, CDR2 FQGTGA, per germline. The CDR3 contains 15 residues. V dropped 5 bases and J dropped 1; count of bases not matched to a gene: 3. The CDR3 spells CASSQLAGRTDTQYF. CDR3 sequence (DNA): TGTGCCAGCAGCCAACTAGCGGGGCGCACAGATACGCAGTATTTT.

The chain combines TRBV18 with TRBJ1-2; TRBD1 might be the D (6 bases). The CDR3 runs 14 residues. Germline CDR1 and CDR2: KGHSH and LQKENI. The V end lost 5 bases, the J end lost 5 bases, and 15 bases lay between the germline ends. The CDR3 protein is CASSIKRTEYGYTF. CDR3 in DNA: TGTGCCAGCTCAATAAAACGGACAGAGTATGGCTACACCTTC.

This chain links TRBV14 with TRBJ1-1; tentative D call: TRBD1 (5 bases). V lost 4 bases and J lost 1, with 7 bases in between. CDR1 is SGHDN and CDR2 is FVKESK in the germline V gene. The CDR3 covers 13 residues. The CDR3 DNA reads TGTGCCAGCAGCCTCCAGGGGAACACTGAAGCTTTCTTT. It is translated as CASSLQGNTEAFF.

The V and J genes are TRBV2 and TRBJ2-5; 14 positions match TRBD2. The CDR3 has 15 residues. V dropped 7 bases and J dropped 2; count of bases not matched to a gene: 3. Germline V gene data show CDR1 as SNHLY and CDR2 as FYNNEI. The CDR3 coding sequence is TGTGCCAGCAAGGGACTAGCGGGGGCTCAAGAGACCCAGTACTTC. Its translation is CASKGLAGAQETQYF.

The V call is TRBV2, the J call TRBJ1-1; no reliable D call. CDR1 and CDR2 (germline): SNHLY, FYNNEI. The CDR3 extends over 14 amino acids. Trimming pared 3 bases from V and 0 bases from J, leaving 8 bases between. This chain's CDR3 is CASSDQTLNTEAFF. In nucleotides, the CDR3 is TGTGCCAGCAGTGACCAGACATTGAACACTGAAGCTTTCTTT.

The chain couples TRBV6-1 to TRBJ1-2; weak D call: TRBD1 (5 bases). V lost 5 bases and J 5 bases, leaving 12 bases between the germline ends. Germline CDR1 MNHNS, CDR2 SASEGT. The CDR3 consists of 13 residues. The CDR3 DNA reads TGTGCCAGCAGTCCGTTAGGACATTATGGCTACACCTTC. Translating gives CASSPLGHYGYTF.

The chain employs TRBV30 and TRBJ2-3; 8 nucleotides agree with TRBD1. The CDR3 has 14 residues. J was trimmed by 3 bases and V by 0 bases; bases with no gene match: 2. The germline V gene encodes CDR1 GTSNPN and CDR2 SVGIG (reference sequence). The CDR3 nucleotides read TGTGCCTGGAGTGTAACAGGGGGGACAGATACGCAGTATTTT. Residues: CAWSVTGGTDTQYF.

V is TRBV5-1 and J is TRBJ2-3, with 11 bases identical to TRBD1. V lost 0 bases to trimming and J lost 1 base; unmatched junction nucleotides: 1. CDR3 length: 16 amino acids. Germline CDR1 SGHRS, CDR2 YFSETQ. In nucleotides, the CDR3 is TGCGCCAGCAGCTTGGCGGGACAGGGGGGCACAGATACGCAGTATTTT. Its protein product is CASSLAGQGGTDTQYF.

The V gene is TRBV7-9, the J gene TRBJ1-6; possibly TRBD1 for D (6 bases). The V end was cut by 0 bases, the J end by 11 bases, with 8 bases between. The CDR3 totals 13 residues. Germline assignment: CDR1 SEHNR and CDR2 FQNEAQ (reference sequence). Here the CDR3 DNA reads TGTGCCAGCAGCTTAGCGGGGGACACACCCCTCCACTTT. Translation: CASSLAGDTPLHF.